This passage covers 32 T cell receptor beta chains from one sample sequenced in a study of shared clonotypes between healthy human individuals. Sequencing used immunoSEQ multiplex PCR; TCRdb keeps in-frame clones, though not all of them. Of about 1.1 million clones in the sample, approximately 80% were seen once. The sequenced sample was memory CD4+ T cells from PBMCs. Regarding subset: CD45RA-negative fraction. Receptor source: a man in his late teens or twenties in good health. Some clones in this sample may be carry-over from other donors' samples.

This clone was seen just once. The V call is TRBV27, the J call TRBJ2-7; 7 nucleotides line up with TRBD2. The ends lost 5 bases at V and 2 bases at J; junction bases unmatched: 9. Per the germline V gene, CDR1 is MNHEY and CDR2 is SMNVEV (reference sequence). The CDR3 is 15 amino acids. The CDR3: CASSRGAGFTYEQYF. CDR3 coding DNA: TGTGCCAGCAGTCGCGGAGCGGGATTCACCTACGAGCAGTACTTC.

The gene calls are TRBV7-3 and TRBJ2-5, with 7 bases that match TRBD2. This CDR3 is 15 amino acids long. Germline CDR1 and CDR2: SGHTA and FQGTGA. With V trimmed by 0 bases and J by 5 bases, 6 bases remained unmatched. This chain's CDR3 is CASSLTAGVGETQYF. DNA for the CDR3: TGTGCCAGCAGCTTAACGGCGGGAGTAGGGGAGACCCAGTACTTC.

V gene TRBV6-5 combines with J gene TRBJ1-1, with D maybe TRBD1 (5 bases). The CDR3 loop spans 13 amino acids. CDR1 and CDR2 (germline): MNHEY, SVGAGI. The V gene lost 5 bases and the J gene lost 9 bases, with 16 bases spanning the gap. The CDR3 sequence is CASSRTAGGKAFF. The CDR3 region has the DNA TGTGCCAGCAGTCGGACTGCCGGGGGTAAAGCTTTCTTT.

This chain links TRBV21-1 with TRBJ1-1. TRBV21-1 is tagged as a pseudogene. The length of the CDR3 is 14 residues. The CDR3 region has the DNA TGTGCCAGCAGCCCCCGTTGGGATCGCACTGAAGCTTTCTTT. Its protein is CASSPRWDRTEAFF.

This clone was observed many times. The chain's CDR3 is CATDPSGSLMHEQYF. The CDR3, as DNA: TGTGCCACCGATCCGAGCGGGAGTCTCATGCACGAGCAGTACTTC. This chain connects TRBV10-3 to TRBJ2-7, with TRBD2 matching 8 bases. CDR3 size: 15 residues. The V gene end was trimmed by 10 bases and the J gene end by 5 bases; junction bases not matched to a gene: 16. CDR1 and CDR2 (germline): ENHRY, SYGVKD.

A note on this clone: Distinct nucleotide sequences in the sample also encode this CDR3. The chain links TRBV6-5 to TRBJ1-1; D gene ambiguous. Trimming removed 0 bases from V and 2 bases from J, with 7 bases in between. The CDR3 contains 14 residues. Germline V gene sequence: CDR1 MNHEY, CDR2 SVGAGI. The CDR3 sequence: CASSYSHGNTEAFF. The DNA for the CDR3 is TGTGCCAGCAGTTACTCACATGGAAACACTGAAGCTTTCTTT.

V and J are TRBV30 and TRBJ1-4; 11 bases fit TRBD1. CDR3 size: 14 residues. Trimming at V came to 4 bases and at J to 9 bases, leaving 7 bases not matched to a gene. The germline V gene encodes CDR1 GTSNPN and CDR2 SVGIG (reference sequence). DNA for the CDR3: TGTGCCTGGAACCGGGGACAGGGGGGGAAAAAACTGTTTTTT. Translated, it gives CAWNRGQGGKKLFF.

This clone came up a few times. The V and J genes are TRBV10-3 and TRBJ2-5, with 9 bases that match TRBD2. This CDR3 has 15 residues. Germline CDR1 is ENHRY and CDR2 is SYGVKD. V was clipped by 7 bases and J by 6 bases; unmatched bases: 12. The CDR3 nucleotides are TGTGCCATCAAATTCAGTAGCGGGAGTGGGAAGACCCAGTACTTC. Residues: CAIKFSSGSGKTQYF.

This rearrangement joins TRBV6-1 to TRBJ1-2; TRBD1 might be the D (6 bases). Germline lookup yields CDR1 MNHNS and CDR2 SASEGT. The CDR3 length is 14 residues. With 8 bases removed from V and 4 bases from J, the gap between germline ends came to 17 bases. Here the CDR3 reads CASEEVGQFYGYTF. The CDR3 DNA is TGTGCCAGCGAGGAGGTCGGACAGTTCTATGGCTACACCTTC.

The chain carries TRBV6-5 and TRBJ1-3; D not certain. Looked up from germline, CDR1 is MNHEY and CDR2 is SVGAGI. Trimming pared 2 bases from V and 3 bases from J, leaving 11 bases between. The CDR3 loop spans 15 amino acids. The chain's CDR3 is CASSYAGSLGNTIYF. The CDR3 coding sequence is TGTGCCAGCAGTTACGCCGGTAGCCTTGGAAACACCATATATTTT.

The chain couples TRBV27 to TRBJ2-7; 14 bases line up with TRBD2. The CDR3 length is 16 residues. J lost 3 bases, V lost 2 bases, and 3 bases had no gene match. Germline V gives CDR1 MNHEY, CDR2 SMNVEV (reference sequence). The CDR3 protein is CASSLDGTSGSYEQYF. CDR3 DNA: TGTGCCAGCAGTTTAGACGGGACTAGCGGGAGCTACGAGCAGTACTTC.

The rearrangement links TRBV2 to TRBJ2-7; 10 bases map to TRBD1. The V gene end was trimmed by 8 bases and the J gene end by 6 bases; junction bases not matched to a gene: 7. Germline values: CDR1 SNHLY, CDR2 FYNNEI. The CDR3 extends over 13 amino acids. For the CDR3, the DNA is TGTGCCAGCGAACCGGGACAGGGGTCCGAGCAGTACTTC. Translated: CASEPGQGSEQYF.

The rearrangement joins TRBV7-2 to TRBJ2-7; D remains ambiguous. This CDR3 has 15 residues. V gave up 2 bases and J gave up 2 bases, with 13 bases separating them. Germline CDR1 and CDR2: SGHTA and FQGNSA. The CDR3 bases are TGTGCCAGCAGCTTATCGGCTAGTTGGCCCTACGAGCAGTACTTC. Translating gives CASSLSASWPYEQYF. Together with reference TRBV7-2 and TRBJ2-7, the CDR3 gives the full variable domain: GAGVSQSPSNKVTEKGKDVELRCDPISGHTALYWYRQSLGQGLEFLIYFQGNSAPDKSGLPSDRFSAERTGGSVSTLTIQRTQQEDSAVYLCASSLSASWPYEQYFGPGTRLTVT.

V and J are TRBV29-1 and TRBJ1-1; possibly TRBD1 for D (5 bases). V was cut by 5 bases and J by 7 bases, with 14 bases left in between. This CDR3 is built from 12 residues. Germline V gene lookup returns CDR1 SQVTM and CDR2 ANQGSEA. CDR3 coding DNA: TGCAGCGTTAACAGACAGACAGATGAAGCTTTCTTT. Translating gives CSVNRQTDEAFF. Based on the CDR3 plus reference TRBV29-1 and TRBJ1-1, the full variable domain is SAVISQKPSRDICQRGTSLTIQCQVDSQVTMMFWYRQQPGQSLTLIATANQGSEATYESGFVIDKFPISRPNLTFSTLTVSNMSPEDSSIYLCSVNRQTDEAFFGQGTRLTVV.

The V and J genes are TRBV29-1 and TRBJ2-3; TRBD2 aligns across 8 bases. The CDR3 runs 14 residues. Germline values: CDR1 SQVTM, CDR2 ANQGSEA. V trimming: 3 bases; J trimming: 8 bases; junction bases outside the gene matches: 10. This chain's CDR3 is CSVEWTSPTGTQYF. The CDR3 DNA sequence: TGCAGCGTTGAGTGGACTAGCCCGACGGGTACGCAGTATTTT.

The chain joins TRBV30 to TRBJ2-3; TRBD2 might be the D (6 bases). The CDR3 extends over 13 amino acids. CDR1 and CDR2 (germline): GTSNPN, SVGIG (reference sequence). V was pared by 3 bases and J by 0 bases, with 7 bases between. The CDR3 here is CAWSRGSTDTQYF. CDR3 nucleotides: TGTGCCTGGAGCCGGGGGAGCACAGATACGCAGTATTTT.

The chain combines TRBV30 with TRBJ1-5; D is ambiguous. Germline CDR1 is GTSNPN and CDR2 is SVGIG (reference sequence). This CDR3 spans 13 amino acids. Trimming removed 0 bases from V and 2 bases from J, with 5 bases in between. The CDR3: CAWSVIGNQPQHF. In DNA, the CDR3 is TGTGCCTGGAGTGTAATCGGCAATCAGCCCCAGCATTTT.

The chain employs TRBV18 and TRBJ1-1, with D unresolved. The CDR3 length is 13 residues. From germline, CDR1 is KGHSH and CDR2 LQKENI. V was shortened by 5 bases and J by 0 bases, with 7 bases between the two germline ends. The CDR3 DNA sequence: TGTGCCAGCTCAACCAGTATGAACACTGAAGCTTTCTTT. Translation gives CASSTSMNTEAFF.

V is TRBV5-8 and J is TRBJ2-1, with D unclear. Per germline, CDR1 SGHTS and CDR2 YDEGEE. Trimming removed 0 bases at V and 8 bases at J, with 9 bases between. The CDR3 extends over 13 amino acids. The CDR3 coding sequence is TGTGCCAGCAGCTTGGGGCTAGGGTATGAGCAGTTCTTC. Its protein product is CASSLGLGYEQFF. Together with reference TRBV5-8 and TRBJ2-1, the CDR3 gives the full variable domain: EAGVTQSPTHLIKTRGQQATLRCSPISGHTSVYWYQQALGLGLQFLLWYDEGEERNRGNFPPRFSGRQFPNYSSELNVNALELEDSALYLCASSLGLGYEQFFGPGTRLTVL.

The chain employs TRBV5-1 and TRBJ1-1; D may be TRBD1 (5 bases). V lost 4 bases and J lost 0, with 22 bases in between. This CDR3 contains 18 residues. Germline-derived CDR1 and CDR2 are SGHRS and YFSETQ. CDR3 in amino acids: CASSPKFQRLQVNTEAFF. As DNA, the CDR3 is TGCGCCAGCAGCCCCAAGTTCCAGAGACTACAGGTGAACACTGAAGCTTTCTTT.

The chain combines TRBV10-3 with TRBJ2-5; 12 nucleotides align to TRBD1. This CDR3 region has 15 residues. Trimming removed 5 bases from V and 5 bases from J; junction bases left unmatched: 6. Germline V lookup: CDR1 ENHRY, CDR2 SYGVKD. The CDR3, as DNA: TGTGCCATCAGTCCCGGGACAGGGGGCATGGAGACCCAGTACTTC. This codes for CAISPGTGGMETQYF.

The J gene is TRBJ2-7, the V gene TRBV27; no firm D call. The CDR3 spans 13 residues. Germline V gene data show CDR1 as MNHEY and CDR2 as SMNVEV (reference sequence). The ends were cut back, 7 bases at V and 0 bases at J, with 10 bases in the middle. The DNA of the CDR3 is TGTGCCAGCATGGAACGGAACTCCTACGAGCAGTACTTC. The encoded protein is CASMERNSYEQYF.

This clone was recorded a few times. The same CDR3 is also encoded by other DNA sequences in this sample. The rearrangement links TRBV29-1 to TRBJ1-1; TRBD1 agrees at 7 bases. Germline loops: CDR1 SQVTM, CDR2 ANQGSEA. After removal of 6 bases from V and 10 bases from J, the junction contained 8 bases not matched to a gene. CDR3 size: 11 residues. The CDR3 loop is CSVSRQGAAFF. CDR3 in DNA: TGCAGCGTGTCGCGACAGGGCGCAGCTTTCTTT.

CDR3 in amino acids: CASSQPPTSGYNEQFF. The CDR3 DNA reads as TGTGCCAGCAGCCAACCTCCGACTAGCGGGTACAATGAGCAGTTCTTC. The chain carries TRBV14 and TRBJ2-1, with TRBD2 identical over 10 bases. The V gene end was trimmed by 2 bases and the J gene end by 4 bases; junction bases not matched to a gene: 5. Germline V lookup: CDR1 SGHDN, CDR2 FVKESK. This CDR3 contains 16 residues.

V gene TRBV7-9 combines with J gene TRBJ2-7; 10 nucleotides align to TRBD2. Germline CDR1 is SEHNR and CDR2 is FQNEAQ (reference sequence). This CDR3 is 14 amino acids long. With 5 bases clipped from V and 6 bases from J, the junction kept 7 bases outside the gene matches. CDR3 loop: CASSTLAGNSEQYF. The CDR3 DNA follows: TGTGCCAGCAGCACACTAGCGGGAAACTCCGAGCAGTACTTC.

The chain links TRBV5-4 to TRBJ2-3; no clear D gene. This CDR3 has 12 residues. Germline V gene data show CDR1 as SGHNT and CDR2 as YYREEE (reference sequence). Trimming removed 7 bases at V and 0 bases at J, with 6 bases between. CDR3 nucleotide sequence: TGTGCCAGCGGAACTAGCACAGATACGCAGTATTTT. This translates into CASGTSTDTQYF.

Many counts were recorded for this clone. The chain carries TRBV7-9 and TRBJ1-4; possibly TRBD1 for D (5 bases). The germline V gene has CDR1 SEHNR and CDR2 FQNEAQ (reference sequence). CDR3 length: 15 amino acids. Trimming stripped 4 bases from V and 0 bases from J, with 9 bases between. CDR3 loop: CASSSRQPTNEKLFF. Written as DNA, the CDR3 is TGTGCCAGCAGCTCACGACAGCCAACTAATGAAAAACTGTTTTTT.

As DNA, the CDR3 is TGCGCCAGCAGCTTAGCTAGCGGTGACAATGAGCAGTTCTTC. This translates into CASSLASGDNEQFF. The genes are TRBV5-1 and TRBJ2-1, with TRBD2 matching 7 bases. Germline V gene data show CDR1 as SGHRS and CDR2 as YFSETQ. CDR3 length equals 14 residues. J gave up 5 bases and V 2 bases, and 4 bases lay outside the gene matches.

On this clone itself: Other DNA sequences from this sample encode an identical CDR3 as well. The gene calls are TRBV5-1 and TRBJ2-5; D remains ambiguous. The V and J ends lost 4 bases and 4 bases respectively, with 11 bases between them. From germline, CDR1 is SGHRS and CDR2 YFSETQ. This CDR3 region has 13 residues. CDR3 region: CASSLTPSETQYF. DNA of the CDR3: TGCGCCAGCAGCCTAACCCCTTCAGAGACCCAGTACTTC.

There are many counts of this clone. At the DNA level, this CDR3 is encoded by other sequences in the same sample as well. The rearrangement links TRBV7-9 to TRBJ1-1; tentatively, D is TRBD1 (5 bases). V dropped 3 bases and J dropped 7 bases, with 9 bases sitting between them. The germline gives CDR1 SEHNR, CDR2 FQNEAQ (reference sequence). The CDR3 has 12 residues. CDR3 amino acids: CASSFWGGEAFF. The CDR3 DNA is TGTGCCAGCAGCTTCTGGGGCGGTGAAGCTTTCTTT. The full variable domain, in which reference TRBV7-9 and TRBJ1-1 provide the parts outside the CDR3, is DTGVSQNPRHKITKRGQNVTFRCDPISEHNRLYWYRQTLGQGPEFLTYFQNEAQLEKSRLLSDRFSAERPKGSFSTLEIQRTEQGDSAMYLCASSFWGGEAFFGQGTRLTVV.

This chain links TRBV5-8 with TRBJ1-1; D gene ambiguous. Germline loops: CDR1 SGHTS, CDR2 YDEGEE. The CDR3 is 13 amino acids. Trimming removed 4 bases at V and 1 base at J, with 8 bases between. The CDR3 DNA sequence: TGTGCCAGCAGCCCTACGCGGAACACTGAAGCTTTCTTT. Translated, it gives CASSPTRNTEAFF.

V is TRBV19 and J is TRBJ2-1; 7 bases are a match to TRBD1. CDR1 and CDR2 from the germline V gene are LNHDA and SQIVND (reference sequence). The CDR3 extends over 12 amino acids. The J segment lost 7 bases and the V segment lost 5 bases, leaving 2 bases of the junction unmatched. The CDR3 DNA is TGTGCCAGTAGTGGCAGGGGGAATGAGCAGTTCTTC. Its translation is CASSGRGNEQFF.